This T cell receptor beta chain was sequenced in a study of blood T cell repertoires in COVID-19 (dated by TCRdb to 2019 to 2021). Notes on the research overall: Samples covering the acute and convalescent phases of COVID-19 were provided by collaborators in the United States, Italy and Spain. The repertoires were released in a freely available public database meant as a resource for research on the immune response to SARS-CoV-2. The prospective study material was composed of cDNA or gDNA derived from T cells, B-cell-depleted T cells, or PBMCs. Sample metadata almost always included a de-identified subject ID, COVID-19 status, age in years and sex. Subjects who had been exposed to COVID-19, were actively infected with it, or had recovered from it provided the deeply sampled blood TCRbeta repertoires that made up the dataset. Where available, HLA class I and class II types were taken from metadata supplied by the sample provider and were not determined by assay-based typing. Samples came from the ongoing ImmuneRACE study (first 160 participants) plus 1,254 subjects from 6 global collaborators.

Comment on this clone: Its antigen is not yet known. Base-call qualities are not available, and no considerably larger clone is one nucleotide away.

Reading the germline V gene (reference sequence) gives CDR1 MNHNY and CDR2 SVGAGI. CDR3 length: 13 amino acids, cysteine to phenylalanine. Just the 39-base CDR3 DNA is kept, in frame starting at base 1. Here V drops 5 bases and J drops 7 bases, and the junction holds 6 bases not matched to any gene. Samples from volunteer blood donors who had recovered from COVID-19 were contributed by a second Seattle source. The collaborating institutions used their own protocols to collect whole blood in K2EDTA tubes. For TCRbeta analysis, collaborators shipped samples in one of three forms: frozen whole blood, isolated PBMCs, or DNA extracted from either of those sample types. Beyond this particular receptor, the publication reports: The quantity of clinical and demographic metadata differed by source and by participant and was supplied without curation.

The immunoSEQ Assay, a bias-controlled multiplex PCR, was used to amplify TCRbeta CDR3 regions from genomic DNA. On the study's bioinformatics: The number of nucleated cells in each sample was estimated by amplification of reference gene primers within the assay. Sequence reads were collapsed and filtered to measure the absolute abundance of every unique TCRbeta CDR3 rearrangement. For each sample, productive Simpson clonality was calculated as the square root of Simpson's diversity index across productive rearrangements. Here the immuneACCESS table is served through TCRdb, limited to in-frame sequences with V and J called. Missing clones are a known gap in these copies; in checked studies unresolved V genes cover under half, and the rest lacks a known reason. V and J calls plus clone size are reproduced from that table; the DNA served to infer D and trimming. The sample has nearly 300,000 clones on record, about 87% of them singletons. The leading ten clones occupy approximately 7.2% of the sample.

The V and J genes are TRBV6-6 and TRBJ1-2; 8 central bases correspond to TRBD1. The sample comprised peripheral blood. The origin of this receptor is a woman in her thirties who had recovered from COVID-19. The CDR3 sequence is CASSKGQGGGYTF. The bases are TGTGCCAGCAGTAAAGGACAGGGAGGTGGCTACACCTTC.